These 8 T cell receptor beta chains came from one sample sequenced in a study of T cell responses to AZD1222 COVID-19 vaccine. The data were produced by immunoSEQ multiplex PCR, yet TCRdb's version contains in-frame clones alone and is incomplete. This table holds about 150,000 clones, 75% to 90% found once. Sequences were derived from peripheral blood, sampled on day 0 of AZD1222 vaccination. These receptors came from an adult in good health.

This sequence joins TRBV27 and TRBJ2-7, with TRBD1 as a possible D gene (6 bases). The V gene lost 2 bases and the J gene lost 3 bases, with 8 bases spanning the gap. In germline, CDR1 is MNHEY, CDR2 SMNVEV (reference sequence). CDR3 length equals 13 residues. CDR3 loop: CASSLGRGYEQYF. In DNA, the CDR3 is TGTGCCAGCAGTTTAGGCAGGGGCTACGAGCAGTACTTC.

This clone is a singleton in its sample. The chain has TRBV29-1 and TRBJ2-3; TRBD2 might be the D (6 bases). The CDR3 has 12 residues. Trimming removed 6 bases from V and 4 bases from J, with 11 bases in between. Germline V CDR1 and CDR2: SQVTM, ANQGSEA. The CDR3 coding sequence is TGCAGCGTGGAGGGAAACGCAGATACGCAGTATTTT. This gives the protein CSVEGNADTQYF.

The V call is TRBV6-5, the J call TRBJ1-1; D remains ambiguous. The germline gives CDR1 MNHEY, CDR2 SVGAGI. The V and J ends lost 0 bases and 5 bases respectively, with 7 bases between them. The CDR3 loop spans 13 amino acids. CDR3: CASSYSKETEAFF. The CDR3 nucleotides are TGTGCCAGCAGTTACTCGAAAGAAACTGAAGCTTTCTTT.

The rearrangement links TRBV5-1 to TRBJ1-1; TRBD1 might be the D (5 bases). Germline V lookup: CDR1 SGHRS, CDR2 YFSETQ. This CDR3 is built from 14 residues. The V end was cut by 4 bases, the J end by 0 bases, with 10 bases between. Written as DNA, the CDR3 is TGCGCCAGCAGCCTGGGGGGGATGAACACTGAAGCTTTCTTT. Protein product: CASSLGGMNTEAFF.

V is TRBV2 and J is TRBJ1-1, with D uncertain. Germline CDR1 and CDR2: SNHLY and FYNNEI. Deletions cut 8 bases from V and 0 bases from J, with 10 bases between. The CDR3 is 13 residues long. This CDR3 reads CASGGSMNTEAFF. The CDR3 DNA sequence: TGTGCCAGCGGAGGGAGTATGAACACTGAAGCTTTCTTT.

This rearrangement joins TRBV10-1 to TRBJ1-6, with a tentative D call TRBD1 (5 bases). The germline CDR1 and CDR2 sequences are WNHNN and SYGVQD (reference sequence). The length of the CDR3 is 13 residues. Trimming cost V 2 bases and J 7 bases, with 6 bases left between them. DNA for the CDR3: TGCGCCAGCAGTGAGGACAGAAATTCACCCCTCCACTTT. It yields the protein CASSEDRNSPLHF.

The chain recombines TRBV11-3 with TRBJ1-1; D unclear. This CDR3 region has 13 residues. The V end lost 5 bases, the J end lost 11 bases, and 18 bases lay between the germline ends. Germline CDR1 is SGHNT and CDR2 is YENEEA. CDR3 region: CASSPSSPVPAFF. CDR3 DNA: TGTGCCAGCAGCCCTTCATCCCCCGTCCCGGCTTTCTTT.

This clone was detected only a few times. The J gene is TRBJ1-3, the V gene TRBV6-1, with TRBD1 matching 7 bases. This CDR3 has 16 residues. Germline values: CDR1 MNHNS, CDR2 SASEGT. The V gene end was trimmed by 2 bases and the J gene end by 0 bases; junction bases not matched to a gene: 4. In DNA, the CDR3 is TGTGCCAGCAGTGAACCCGGGACAGACTCTGGAAACACCATATATTTT. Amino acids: CASSEPGTDSGNTIYF.